The 19 T cell receptor beta chains in this list originate from one sample, sequenced in a study of blood T cell repertoires in COVID-19. The assay was immunoSEQ multiplex PCR, and TCRdb's table has in-frame clones only and misses some. The table shows over 90,000 clones, with about 86% occurring only once. Sequenced: peripheral blood. The receptor source for this set is a man at least 80 years old with acute or convalescent COVID-19.

In nucleotides, the CDR3 is TGTGCCAGCAGGCCACAGGGGGCCGGGACCGGGGAGCTGTTTTTT. This sequence encodes CASRPQGAGTGELFF. The chain uses TRBV28 and TRBJ2-2; 9 bases fit TRBD1. Per germline, CDR1 MDHEN and CDR2 SYDVKM. V gave up 6 bases and J gave up 5 bases; unmatched junction bases: 7. The CDR3 consists of 15 residues.

This clone was recorded once. The chain employs TRBV27 and TRBJ2-3; D is perhaps TRBD2 (6 bases). CDR3 length: 14 residues. From germline, CDR1 is MNHEY and CDR2 SMNVEV (reference sequence). Trimming shortened V by 6 bases and J by 2 bases, and 12 bases separated the two germline ends. CDR3 amino acids: CASRKPGLTDTQYF. The CDR3 nucleotides read TGTGCCAGCAGGAAACCGGGACTCACAGATACGCAGTATTTT.

V gene TRBV7-9 combines with J gene TRBJ2-1; possibly TRBD2 for D (6 bases). CDR1 and CDR2 (germline): SEHNR, FQNEAQ (reference sequence). Trimming pared 6 bases from V and 9 bases from J, leaving 9 bases between. This CDR3 is 11 amino acids long. The chain's CDR3 is CASRASVEQFF. DNA of the CDR3: TGTGCCAGCAGAGCTAGCGTTGAGCAGTTCTTC. Full variable domain (remainder filled in from reference TRBV7-9 and TRBJ2-1): DTGVSQNPRHKITKRGQNVTFRCDPISEHNRLYWYRQTLGQGPEFLTYFQNEAQLEKSRLLSDRFSAERPKGSFSTLEIQRTEQGDSAMYLCASRASVEQFFGPGTRLTVL.

The genes are TRBV5-1 and TRBJ2-1, with 8 bases that match TRBD1. Germline CDR1 SGHRS, CDR2 YFSETQ. V dropped 2 bases and J dropped 5; count of bases not matched to a gene: 6. The CDR3 extends over 15 amino acids. The CDR3 spells CASSFRQGANNEQFF. The CDR3 coding sequence is TGCGCCAGCAGCTTCCGGCAGGGGGCTAACAATGAGCAGTTCTTC.

The chain carries TRBV28 and TRBJ2-3; D is uncertain. Germline lookup yields CDR1 MDHEN and CDR2 SYDVKM. Trimming took off 1 base at V and 2 bases at J, with 7 bases between the two ends. The CDR3 is made up of 14 amino acids. The CDR3 nucleotides are TGTGCCAGCAGTTTATTGAGTAACACAGATACGCAGTATTTT. It codes for CASSLLSNTDTQYF.

The chain employs TRBV11-3 and TRBJ2-1; TRBD1 aligns across 8 bases. This CDR3 region has 15 residues. V lost 0 bases and J lost 6; bases outside the gene matches: 4. Per the germline V gene, CDR1 is SGHNT and CDR2 is YENEEA. The CDR3 loop reads CASSLEGTGINEQFF. The CDR3, as DNA: TGTGCCAGCAGCTTAGAAGGGACAGGTATCAATGAGCAGTTCTTC.

This clone appeared a few times. The chain joins TRBV7-8 to TRBJ1-1; 9 bases agree with TRBD1. Germline CDR1 is SGHVS and CDR2 is FQNEAQ. The trim removed 0 bases at V and 5 bases at J, leaving 4 bases unmatched. This CDR3 region has 15 residues. The chain's CDR3 is CASSLAGTGSTEAFF. The DNA of the CDR3 is TGTGCCAGCAGCTTAGCCGGGACAGGGAGTACTGAAGCTTTCTTT.

The V gene is TRBV15, the J gene TRBJ2-7; D may be TRBD2 (5 bases). Trimming cost V 0 bases and J 7 bases, with 16 bases left between them. The germline V gene encodes CDR1 LNHNV and CDR2 YYDKDF (reference sequence). This CDR3 comprises 15 residues. The CDR3 coding sequence is TGTGCCACCAGCAGAGATGCGAGCAGCCGGGATGAGCAGTACTTC. Protein sequence: CATSRDASSRDEQYF.

The chain recombines TRBV12-3 or TRBV12-4 with TRBJ1-2; unclear D gene. The V and J ends lost 3 bases and 2 bases respectively, with 7 bases between them. This CDR3 comprises 13 residues. DNA of the CDR3: TGTGCCAGCAGTTTGAGGGAGAACTATGGCTACACCTTC. This translates into CASSLRENYGYTF.

The J gene is TRBJ2-3, the V gene TRBV7-3; TRBD2 agrees at 8 bases. With 4 bases clipped from V and 7 bases from J, the junction kept 10 bases outside the gene matches. This CDR3 has 15 residues. Germline values: CDR1 SGHTA, CDR2 FQGTGA. CDR3 sequence: CASSSQAGARHTQYF. In nucleotides, the CDR3 is TGTGCCAGCAGCTCGCAAGCGGGGGCACGGCATACGCAGTATTTT.

Only a few counts were recorded for this clone. The rearrangement joins TRBV3-1 (or the pseudogene TRBV3-2) to TRBJ1-3, with D possibly being TRBD1 (6 bases). The CDR3 runs 17 residues. The germline gives CDR1 LGHDT, CDR2 YNNKEL (reference sequence). V gave up 0 bases and J gave up 8 bases, with 20 bases separating them. The DNA for the CDR3 is TGTGCCAGCAGCCAAGATCTGCTGGGGGCGCAGGCGGACACCATATATTTT. This translates into CASSQDLLGAQADTIYF.

This clone was observed a handful of times. The V call is TRBV28, the J call TRBJ1-4; 8 nucleotides align to TRBD1. The CDR3 covers 14 residues. The V gene end was trimmed by 5 bases and the J gene end by 6 bases; junction bases not matched to a gene: 5. From germline, CDR1 is MDHEN and CDR2 SYDVKM. The CDR3 DNA reads TGTGCCAGCAGTCCGACAGGGGTTCATGAAAAACTGTTTTTT. This translates into CASSPTGVHEKLFF.

The V and J genes are TRBV27 and TRBJ2-7, with a tentative D call TRBD1 (6 bases). The CDR3 is 14 amino acids. With 3 bases removed from V and 6 bases from J, the gap between germline ends came to 15 bases. Germline values: CDR1 MNHEY, CDR2 SMNVEV (reference sequence). CDR3 sequence: CASSFNAGASEQYF. CDR3 coding DNA: TGTGCCAGCAGTTTTAACGCAGGGGCAAGCGAGCAGTACTTC.

The J gene is TRBJ1-3, the V gene TRBV6-5, with a possible D match to TRBD1 (5 bases). Germline V gene data show CDR1 as MNHEY and CDR2 as SVGAGI. The CDR3 is 15 residues long. The V and J ends lost 6 bases and 1 base respectively, with 13 bases between them. DNA for the CDR3: TGTGCCAGCAGACTCCGACAGAATTCTGGAAACACCATATATTTT. Its translation is CASRLRQNSGNTIYF.

The V call is TRBV30, the J call TRBJ1-1; the D gene is possibly TRBD1 (5 bases). The ends were cut back, 5 bases at V and 0 bases at J, with 13 bases in the middle. The CDR3 is made up of 14 amino acids. Per the germline V gene, CDR1 is GTSNPN and CDR2 is SVGIG (reference sequence). The CDR3 nucleotides are TGTGCCTGGGGGGCAAACCAGTTGAACACTGAAGCTTTCTTT. Its translation: CAWGANQLNTEAFF.

V gene TRBV28 combines with J gene TRBJ1-5; 9 positions agree with TRBD1. The V and J ends lost 0 bases and 2 bases, in that order; junction bases with no gene match: 2. There are 16 residues in the CDR3. From germline, CDR1 is MDHEN and CDR2 SYDVKM. This chain's CDR3 is CASSLWGQGGNQPQHF. CDR3 sequence (DNA): TGTGCCAGCAGTTTATGGGGACAGGGCGGCAATCAGCCCCAGCATTTT.

The chain combines TRBV4-3 with TRBJ2-2, with 11 bases fitting TRBD1. Trimming at V came to 4 bases and at J to 2 bases, leaving 3 bases not matched to a gene. CDR3 length: 16 amino acids. Germline CDR1 is LGHNA and CDR2 is YSLEER. CDR3 bases: TGCGCCAGCAGCCTAGGACAGGGGGCAAACACCGGGGAGCTGTTTTTT. Its protein is CASSLGQGANTGELFF.

The chain has TRBV7-2 and TRBJ1-1, with TRBD1 as a possible D gene (5 bases). This CDR3 has 13 residues. V was cut by 3 bases and J by 8 bases, with 13 bases left in between. Germline V gene data show CDR1 as SGHTA and CDR2 as FQGNSA. The CDR3 reads CASSLGHGGEAFF. The CDR3 nucleotides read TGTGCCAGCAGCTTGGGCCACGGGGGAGAAGCTTTCTTT.

This clone has more than one count but fewer than ten. The CDR3 region is CASSYGAGENYEQYF. The CDR3 coding sequence is TGTGCCAGCAGTTACGGAGCGGGAGAAAACTACGAGCAGTACTTC. V gene TRBV6-2 or TRBV6-3 combines with J gene TRBJ2-7, with 8 bases that match TRBD2. Trimming cost V 2 bases and J 3 bases; bases outside gene matches: 6. Germline values: CDR1 MNHEY, CDR2 SVGEGT. This CDR3 contains 15 residues.